This is a list of T cell receptor beta chains from one sample in a study of blood T cell repertoires in COVID-19. Data came from immunoSEQ multiplex PCR; TCRdb stores just in-frame clones and leaves some out. The sample gives around 70,000 clones, over 65% of which show up once; around 23% is in the top ten. The sample comprised peripheral blood. The source is a human donor in a cohort sampled during active COVID-19. Both conserved end residues are trimmed from each CDR3.

v_gene	len	j_gene	CDR3aa
TRBV28	12	TRBJ1-4	ASSLRTGNEKLF
TRBV28	12	TRBJ1-5	ASSLQTGFQPQH
TRBV5-4	13	TRBJ1-2	ASSLAGTANYGYT
TRBV11-2	11	TRBJ1-2	ASSFTGEHGYT
TRBV28	11	TRBJ2-1	ASRGAGVNEQF
TRBV28	12	TRBJ2-7	ASSLTGTGYDGY
TRBV6-2/TRBV6-3	10	TRBJ1-1	ASSSAGTEAF
TRBV5-4	14	TRBJ2-7	ASSSGQGRDIYEQY
TRBV27	12	TRBJ1-5	ASSRTGGYQPQH
TRBV10-2	14	TRBJ1-5	ASSDRQGGSNQPQH
TRBV6-1	12	TRBJ2-7	ASSEAQRAYEQY
TRBV2	11	TRBJ1-1	ASSLGQNTEAF
TRBV3-1/TRBV3-2	13	TRBJ2-5	ASSQQTGAQETQY
TRBV7-9	12	TRBJ2-7	ASSWDRAAYEQY
TRBV3-1/TRBV3-2	13	TRBJ2-5	ASSPAGGSRETQY
TRBV4-1	14	TRBJ2-1	ASSHGQGARYNEQF
TRBV5-1	12	TRBJ2-2	ASRDRVGTGELF
TRBV12-3/TRBV12-4	11	TRBJ1-2	ASSSWGADGYT
TRBV5-4	12	TRBJ2-7	ASSRGLRGYEQY
TRBV6-2/TRBV6-3	14	TRBJ1-5	ASSYIGGRTNQPQH
TRBV6-2/TRBV6-3	12	TRBJ1-5	ASSQGGSNQPQH
TRBV28	10	TRBJ2-5	ASSSTTTLND
TRBV28	9	TRBJ2-7	ASTTTGGFS
TRBV7-9	14	TRBJ2-1	ASSSTSGGFYNEQF
TRBV14	12	TRBJ1-1	ASSQFGGDTEAF
TRBV2	12	TRBJ2-2	ASSGQGAGGELF
TRBV24-1	12	TRBJ1-1	ATSDFGGFTEAF
TRBV3-1/TRBV3-2	10	TRBJ2-7	ASSGEGGEQY
TRBV5-8	9	TRBJ2-3	ASSFDSTQY
TRBV5-5	14	TRBJ2-1	ASSLDGQGSVDEQF
TRBV5-1	11	TRBJ1-1	ASSLDIYTEAF
TRBV5-5	14	TRBJ2-2	ASSLGTRTNTGELF
TRBV3-1/TRBV3-2	13	TRBJ1-2	ASSRQMGGNYGYT
TRBV7-2	13	TRBJ1-5	ASSFRGDSNQPQH
TRBV5-5	14	TRBJ2-5	ASSLALGRVGETQY
TRBV2	18	TRBJ2-1	ASEGWGRQALAGVGNEQF
TRBV6-6	13	TRBJ1-2	ASSYERAGGFGYT
TRBV10-3	13	TRBJ1-6	ATNNDRGENSPLH
TRBV6-6	13	TRBJ1-1	AMAGGATGDTEAF
TRBV15	15	TRBJ2-3	ATSRETGTSIADTQY
TRBV7-2	16	TRBJ2-1	ASSSKGWEGRVGNEQF
TRBV7-2	14	TRBJ2-7	ASSGGTGAVGGEQY
TRBV14	13	TRBJ2-1	ASSQDYGRASEQF
TRBV4-1	13	TRBJ1-2	ASSSPGRTVYGYT
TRBV18	13	TRBJ2-3	ASSQGQGAIDTQY
TRBV2	13	TRBJ2-5	ASSLQGPTGETQY
TRBV5-1	11	TRBJ2-7	ASSLGQNYEQY
TRBV6-2/TRBV6-3	13	TRBJ2-3	ASSYASGFTDTQY
TRBV29-1	10	TRBJ2-7	SVSRQGYEQY
TRBV6-6	13	TRBJ1-5	ASSYSNAANQPQH
TRBV5-8	13	TRBJ1-6	ASSGSGGLNSPLH
TRBV7-8	15	TRBJ2-2	ASRDSGRASTGGELF
TRBV28	14	TRBJ2-5	ASSASGTGGRETQY
TRBV4-3	14	TRBJ2-7	ASSQGGTGGLYEQY